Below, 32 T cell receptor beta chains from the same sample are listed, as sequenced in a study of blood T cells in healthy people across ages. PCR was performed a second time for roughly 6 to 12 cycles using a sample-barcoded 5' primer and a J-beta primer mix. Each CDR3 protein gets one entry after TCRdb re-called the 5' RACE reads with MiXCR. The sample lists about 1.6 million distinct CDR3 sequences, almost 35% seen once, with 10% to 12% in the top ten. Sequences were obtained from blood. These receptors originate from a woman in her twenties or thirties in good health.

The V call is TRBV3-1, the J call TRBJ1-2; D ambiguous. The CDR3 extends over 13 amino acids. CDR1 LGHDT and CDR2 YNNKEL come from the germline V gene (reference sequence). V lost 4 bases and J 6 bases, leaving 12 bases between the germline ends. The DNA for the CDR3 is TGTGCCAGCAGCCCCTCCTGGGGAGATGGCTACACCTTC. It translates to CASSPSWGDGYTF.

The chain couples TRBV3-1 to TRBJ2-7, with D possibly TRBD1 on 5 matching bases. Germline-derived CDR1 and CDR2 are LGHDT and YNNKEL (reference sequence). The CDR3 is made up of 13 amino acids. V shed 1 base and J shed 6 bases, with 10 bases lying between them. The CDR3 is CASSQAHQGEQYF. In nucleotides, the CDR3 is TGTGCCAGCAGCCAAGCCCACCAGGGCGAGCAGTACTTC.

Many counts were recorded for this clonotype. CDR3 amino acids: CAWSVLNTEAFF. The CDR3 coding sequence is TGTGCCTGGAGTGTTCTGAACACTGAAGCTTTCTTT. The V and J genes are TRBV30 and TRBJ1-1; D ambiguous. The CDR3 covers 12 residues. Germline V lookup: CDR1 GTSNPN, CDR2 SVGIG (reference sequence). Trimming took off 0 bases at V and 0 bases at J, with 2 bases between the two ends.

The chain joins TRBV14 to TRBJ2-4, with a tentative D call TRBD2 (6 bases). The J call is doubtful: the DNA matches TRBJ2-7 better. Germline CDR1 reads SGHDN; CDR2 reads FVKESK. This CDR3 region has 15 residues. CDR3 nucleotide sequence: TGTGCCAGCAGCCGAGAAAAGGGCGGGAACTACGAGCAGTACTTC. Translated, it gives CASSREKGGNYEQYF.

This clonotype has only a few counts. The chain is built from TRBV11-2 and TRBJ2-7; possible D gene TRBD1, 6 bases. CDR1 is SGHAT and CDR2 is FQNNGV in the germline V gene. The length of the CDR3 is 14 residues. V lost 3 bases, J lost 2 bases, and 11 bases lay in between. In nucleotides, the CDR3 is TGTGCCAGCAGCTTGAGGGACACTGCCTACGAGCAGTACTTC. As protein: CASSLRDTAYEQYF.

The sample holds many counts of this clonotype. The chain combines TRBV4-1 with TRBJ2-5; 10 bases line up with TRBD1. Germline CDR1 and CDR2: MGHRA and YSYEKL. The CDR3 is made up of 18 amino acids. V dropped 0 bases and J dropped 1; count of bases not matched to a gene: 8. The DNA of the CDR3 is TGCGCCAGCAGCCAAGATGAAACGGGACAGGGGTTCCAAGAGACCCAGTACTTC. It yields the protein CASSQDETGQGFQETQYF.

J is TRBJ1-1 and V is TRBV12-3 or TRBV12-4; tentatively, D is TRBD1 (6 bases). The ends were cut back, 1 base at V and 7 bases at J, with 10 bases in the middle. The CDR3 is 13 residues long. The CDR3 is CASSLDRVDEAFF. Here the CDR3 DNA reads TGTGCCAGCAGTTTAGACAGGGTGGATGAAGCTTTCTTT.

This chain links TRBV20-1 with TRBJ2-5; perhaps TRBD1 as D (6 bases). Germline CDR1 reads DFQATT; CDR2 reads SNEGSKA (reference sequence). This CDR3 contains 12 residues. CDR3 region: CRAQGQKETQYF. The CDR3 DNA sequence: TGCAGAGCTCAAGGACAGAAAGAGACCCAGTACTTC.

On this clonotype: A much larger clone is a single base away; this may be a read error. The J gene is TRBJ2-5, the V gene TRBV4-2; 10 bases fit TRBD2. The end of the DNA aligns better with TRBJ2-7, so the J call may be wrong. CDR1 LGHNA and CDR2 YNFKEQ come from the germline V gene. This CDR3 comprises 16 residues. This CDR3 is CASSQEMASGGYEQYF. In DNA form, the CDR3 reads TGTGCCAGCAGCCAAGAGATGGCTAGCGGGGGCTACGAGCAGTACTTC.

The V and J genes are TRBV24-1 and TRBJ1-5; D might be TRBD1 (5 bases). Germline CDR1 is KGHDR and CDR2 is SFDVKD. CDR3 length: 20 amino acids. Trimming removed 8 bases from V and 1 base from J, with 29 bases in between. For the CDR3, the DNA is TGTGCCACCATCAAAGGGGCACACCGTTTATCACCGCAAAGCAATCAGCCCCAGCATTTT. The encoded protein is CATIKGAHRLSPQSNQPQHF.

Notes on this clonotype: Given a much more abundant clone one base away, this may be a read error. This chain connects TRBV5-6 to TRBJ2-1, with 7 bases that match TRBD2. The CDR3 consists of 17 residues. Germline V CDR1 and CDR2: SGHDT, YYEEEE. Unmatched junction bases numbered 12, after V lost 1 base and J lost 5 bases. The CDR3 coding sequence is TGTGCCAGCAGCTTGCCCCGACCGAGACTAGCAGACAATGAGCAGTTCTTC. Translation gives CASSLPRPRLADNEQFF.

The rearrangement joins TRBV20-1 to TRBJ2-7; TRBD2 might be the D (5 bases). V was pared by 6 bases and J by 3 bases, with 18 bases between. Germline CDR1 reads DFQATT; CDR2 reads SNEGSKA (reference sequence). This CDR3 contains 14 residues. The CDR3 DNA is TGCAGTGCCCGACCTCTAGCTCTCTTCTACGAGCAGTACTTC. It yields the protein CSARPLALFYEQYF.

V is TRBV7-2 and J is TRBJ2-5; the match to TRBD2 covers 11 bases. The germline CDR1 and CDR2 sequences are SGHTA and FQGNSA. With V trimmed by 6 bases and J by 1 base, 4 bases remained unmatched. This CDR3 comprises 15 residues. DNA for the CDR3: TGTGCCAGCAGACCGACTAGCGGGACCCAAGAGACCCAGTACTTC. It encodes CASRPTSGTQETQYF.

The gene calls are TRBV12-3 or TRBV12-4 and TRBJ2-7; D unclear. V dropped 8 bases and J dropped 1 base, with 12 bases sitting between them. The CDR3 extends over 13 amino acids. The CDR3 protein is CASRSLDSYEQYF. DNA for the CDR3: TGTGCCAGCCGATCATTAGATTCCTACGAGCAGTACTTC.

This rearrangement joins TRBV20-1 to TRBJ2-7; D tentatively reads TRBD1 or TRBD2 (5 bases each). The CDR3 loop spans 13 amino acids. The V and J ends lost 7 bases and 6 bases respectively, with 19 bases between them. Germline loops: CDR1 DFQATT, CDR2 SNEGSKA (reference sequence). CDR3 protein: CSGDTGTLREQYV. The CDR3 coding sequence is TGCAGTGGGGATACTGGGACCCTCCGCGAGCAGTACGTC.

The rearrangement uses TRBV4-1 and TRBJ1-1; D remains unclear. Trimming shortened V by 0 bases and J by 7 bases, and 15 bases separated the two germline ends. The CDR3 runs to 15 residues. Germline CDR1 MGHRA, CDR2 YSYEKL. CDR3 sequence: CASSQEGVAYIEAFF. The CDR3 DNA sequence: TGCGCCAGCAGCCAAGAAGGAGTTGCCTACATTGAAGCTTTCTTT.

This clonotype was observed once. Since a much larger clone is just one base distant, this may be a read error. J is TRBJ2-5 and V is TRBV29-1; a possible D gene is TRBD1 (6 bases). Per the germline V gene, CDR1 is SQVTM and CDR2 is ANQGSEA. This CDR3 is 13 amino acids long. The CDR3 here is CGVGNTGHETQYF. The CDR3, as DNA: TGCGGCGTCGGAAATACAGGGCACGAGACCCAGTACTTC.

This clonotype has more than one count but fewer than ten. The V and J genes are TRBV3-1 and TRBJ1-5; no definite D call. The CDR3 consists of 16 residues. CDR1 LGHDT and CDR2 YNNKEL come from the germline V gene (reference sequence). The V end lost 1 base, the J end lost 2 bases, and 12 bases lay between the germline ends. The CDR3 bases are TGTGCCAGCAGCCAAGGTTCCACGGGTGGCAATCAGCCCCAGCATTTT. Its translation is CASSQGSTGGNQPQHF.

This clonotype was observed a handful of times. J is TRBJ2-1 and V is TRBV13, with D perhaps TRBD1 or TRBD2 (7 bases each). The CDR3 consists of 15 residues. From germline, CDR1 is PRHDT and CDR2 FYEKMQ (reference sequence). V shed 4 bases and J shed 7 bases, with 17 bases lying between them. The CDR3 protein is CASSWGRGRRNEQFF. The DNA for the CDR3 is TGTGCCAGCAGCTGGGGGAGGGGGCGCCGAAATGAGCAGTTCTTC.

The CDR3 is CASSLWQGNSYEQYF. The CDR3 DNA follows: TGTGCCAGCAGTTTATGGCAGGGAAACTCCTACGAGCAGTACTTC. This chain links TRBV28 with TRBJ2-7; D may be TRBD1 (5 bases). The CDR3 totals 15 residues. V was trimmed by 0 bases and J by 0 bases, leaving 9 bases between them. Germline CDR1 reads MDHEN; CDR2 reads SYDVKM.

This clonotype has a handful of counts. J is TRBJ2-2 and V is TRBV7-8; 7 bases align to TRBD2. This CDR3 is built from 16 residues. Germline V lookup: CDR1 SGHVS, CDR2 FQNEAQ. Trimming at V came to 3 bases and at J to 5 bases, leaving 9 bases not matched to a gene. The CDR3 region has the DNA TGTGCCAGCAGCTTTTACACGGGGGAGGGGACCGGGGAGCTGTTTTTT. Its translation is CASSFYTGEGTGELFF. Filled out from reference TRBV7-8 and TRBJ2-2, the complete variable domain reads GAGVSQSPRYKVAKRGQDVALRCDPISGHVSLFWYQQALGQGPEFLTYFQNEAQLDKSGLPSDRFFAERPEGSVSTLKIQRTQQEDSAVYLCASSFYTGEGTGELFFGEGSRLTVL.

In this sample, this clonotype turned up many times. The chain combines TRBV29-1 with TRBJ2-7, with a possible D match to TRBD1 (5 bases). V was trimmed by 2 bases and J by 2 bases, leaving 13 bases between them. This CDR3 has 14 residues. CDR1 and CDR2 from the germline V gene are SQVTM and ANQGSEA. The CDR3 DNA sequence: TGCAGCGTTGAATTAATGACAGAACCCTACGAGCAGTACTTC. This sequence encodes CSVELMTEPYEQYF.

Written as DNA, the CDR3 is TGCGCCAACATGGACAGGGGGAATTACGAGCAGTACTTC. It encodes CANMDRGNYEQYF. The chain recombines TRBV10-1 with TRBJ2-7; 10 bases align to TRBD1. Germline lookup yields CDR1 WNHNN and CDR2 SYGVQD (reference sequence). Unmatched junction bases numbered 7, after V lost 10 bases and J lost 4 bases. The CDR3 has 13 amino acids.

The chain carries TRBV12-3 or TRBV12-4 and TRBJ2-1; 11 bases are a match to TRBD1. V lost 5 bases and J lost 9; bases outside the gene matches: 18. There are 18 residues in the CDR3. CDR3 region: CASSKGQGGSTDSGEQFF. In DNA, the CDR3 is TGTGCCAGCAGTAAGGGACAGGGGGGTTCCACCGACTCCGGTGAGCAGTTCTTC.

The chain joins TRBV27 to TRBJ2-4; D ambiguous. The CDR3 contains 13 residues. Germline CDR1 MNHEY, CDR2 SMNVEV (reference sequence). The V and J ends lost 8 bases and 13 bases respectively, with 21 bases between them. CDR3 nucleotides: TGTGCCAGCGGATCAGGCCCGGTTAATGAGCAGTACTTC. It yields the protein CASGSGPVNEQYF.

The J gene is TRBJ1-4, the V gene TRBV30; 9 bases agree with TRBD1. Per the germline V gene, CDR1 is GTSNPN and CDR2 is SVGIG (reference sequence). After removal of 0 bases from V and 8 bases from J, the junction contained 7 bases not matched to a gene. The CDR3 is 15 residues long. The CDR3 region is CAWSVRRDRDEKLFF. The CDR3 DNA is TGTGCCTGGAGTGTACGTAGGGACAGGGACGAAAAACTGTTTTTT.

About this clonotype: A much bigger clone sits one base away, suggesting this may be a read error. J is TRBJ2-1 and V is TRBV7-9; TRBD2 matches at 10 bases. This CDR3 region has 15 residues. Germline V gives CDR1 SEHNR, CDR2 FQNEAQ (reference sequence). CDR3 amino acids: CANSKREGSYNEQFF. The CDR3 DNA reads TGTGCCAACAGCAAGCGGGAGGGGTCCTACAATGAGCAGTTCTTC.

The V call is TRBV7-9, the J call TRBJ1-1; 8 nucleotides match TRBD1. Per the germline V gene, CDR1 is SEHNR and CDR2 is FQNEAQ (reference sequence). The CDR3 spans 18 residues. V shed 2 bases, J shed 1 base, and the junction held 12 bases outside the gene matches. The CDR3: CASSLTGTGVWGNTEAFF. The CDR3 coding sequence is TGTGCCAGCAGCTTAACCGGGACAGGAGTTTGGGGGAACACTGAAGCTTTCTTT.

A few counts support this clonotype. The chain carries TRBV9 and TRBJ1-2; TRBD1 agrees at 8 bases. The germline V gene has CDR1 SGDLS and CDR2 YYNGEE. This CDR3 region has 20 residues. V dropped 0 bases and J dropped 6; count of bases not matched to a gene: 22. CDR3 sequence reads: CASSVVSVGGISTGDHGYTF. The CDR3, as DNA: TGTGCCAGCAGCGTAGTATCGGTAGGAGGGATCTCGACAGGGGACCATGGCTACACCTTC.

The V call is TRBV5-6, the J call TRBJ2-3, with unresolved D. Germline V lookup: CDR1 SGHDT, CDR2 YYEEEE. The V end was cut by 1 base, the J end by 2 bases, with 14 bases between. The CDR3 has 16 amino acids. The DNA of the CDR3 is TGTGCCAGCAGCTTGAACAGAGAAATCTACACAGATACGCAGTATTTT. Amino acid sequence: CASSLNREIYTDTQYF.

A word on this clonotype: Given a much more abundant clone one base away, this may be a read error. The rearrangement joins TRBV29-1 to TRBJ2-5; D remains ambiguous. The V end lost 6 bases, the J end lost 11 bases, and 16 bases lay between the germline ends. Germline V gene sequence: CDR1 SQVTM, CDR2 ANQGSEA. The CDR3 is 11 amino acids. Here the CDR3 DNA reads TGCAGCGTAACCGACGGTTACCAGCAGTACTTC. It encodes CSVTDGYQQYF.

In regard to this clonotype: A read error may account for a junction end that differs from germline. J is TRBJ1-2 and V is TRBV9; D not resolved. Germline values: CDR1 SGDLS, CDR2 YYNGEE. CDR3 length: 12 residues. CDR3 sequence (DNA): TGTGTCAGCAGCGTAGCAGGATATGGCTACACCTTC. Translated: CVSSVAGYGYTF.